This T cell receptor beta chain was recorded in a study of blood T cells in healthy people across ages. Background on the study: Template-switching capture recovered about one barcoded beta molecule per two T cells.

No fewer than 6 million PBMCs went into each sample. Germline values: CDR1 GTSNPN, CDR2 SVGIG (reference sequence). V lost 2 bases to trimming and J lost 5 bases, with 12 bases between them. CDR3 length: 13 residues. PCR was performed a second time for roughly 7 to 11 cycles using a sample-barcoded 5' primer and a J-beta primer mix. TCRdb re-analysed the 5' RACE reads in MiXCR, keeping a single row per CDR3 protein. The table shows 600,000 or so distinct CDR3 sequences, with about 30% occurring only once. The TCR comes from a woman aged 80 or over in good health. This rearrangement joins TRBV30 to TRBJ1-2; D perhaps matches TRBD1 (5 bases). The sample was blood. Here the CDR3 reads CAWSSWTRYGYTF. CDR3 DNA sequence: TGTGCCTGGAGTTCCTGGACAAGATATGGCTACACCTTC.